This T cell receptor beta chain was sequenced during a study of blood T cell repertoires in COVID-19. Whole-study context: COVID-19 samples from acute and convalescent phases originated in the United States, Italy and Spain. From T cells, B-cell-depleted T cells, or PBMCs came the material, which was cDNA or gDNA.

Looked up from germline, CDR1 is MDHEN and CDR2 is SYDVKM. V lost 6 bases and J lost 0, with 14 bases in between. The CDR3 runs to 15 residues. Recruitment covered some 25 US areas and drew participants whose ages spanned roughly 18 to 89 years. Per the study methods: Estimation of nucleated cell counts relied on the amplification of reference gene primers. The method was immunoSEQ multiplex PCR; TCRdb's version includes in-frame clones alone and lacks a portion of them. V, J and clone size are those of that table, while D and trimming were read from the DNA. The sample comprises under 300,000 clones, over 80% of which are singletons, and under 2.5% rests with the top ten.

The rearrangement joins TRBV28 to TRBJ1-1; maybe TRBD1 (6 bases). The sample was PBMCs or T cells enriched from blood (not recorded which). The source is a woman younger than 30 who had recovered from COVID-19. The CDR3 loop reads CASRRQGRVNTEAFF. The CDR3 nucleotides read TGTGCCAGCAGGCGGCAGGGGAGGGTGAACACTGAAGCTTTCTTT.